The 21 T cell receptor beta chains presented below share a single source sample, sequenced in a study of T cell repertoires in cytomegalovirus infection. TCRdb processed the reads anew with MiXCR; each CDR3 protein has one entry. The table lists 300,000 to 400,000 distinct CDR3 sequences, around a quarter of them singletons. Antigens for these TCRs are unknown. The source was cultured PBMCs, collected from culture after CMV antigen stimulation. The receptors come from a human donor in good health (CMV status not recorded). Some clones in this sample may be carry-over from other donors' samples.

This chain links TRBV12-3 or TRBV12-4 with TRBJ2-7; 8 bases line up with TRBD1. This CDR3 spans 14 amino acids. V dropped 5 bases and J dropped 2; count of bases not matched to a gene: 5. The CDR3 DNA sequence: TGTGCCAGCAGTCTATGGACAGGGACCTACGAGCAGTACTTC. Translation gives CASSLWTGTYEQYF.

In its sample, this clonotype was seen a few times. This chain links TRBV7-9 with TRBJ1-2; weak D call: TRBD1 (6 bases). V lost 5 bases to trimming and J lost 5 bases, with 15 bases between them. This CDR3 has 14 residues. Germline CDR1 SEHNR, CDR2 FQNEAQ (reference sequence). The CDR3 reads CASSQRTEVYGYTF. In DNA, the CDR3 is TGTGCCAGCAGCCAACGGACAGAGGTTTATGGCTACACCTTC.

The V gene is TRBV30, the J gene TRBJ2-1; weak D call: TRBD1 (5 bases). This CDR3 comprises 13 residues. V gave up 4 bases and J gave up 5 bases, with 12 bases separating them. Germline CDR1 GTSNPN, CDR2 SVGIG (reference sequence). Written as DNA, the CDR3 is TGTGCCTGGATAGGGGCCGGCAACAATGAGCAGTTCTTC. It translates to CAWIGAGNNEQFF.

CDR3 sequence reads: CAWKPGAGTEAFF. In DNA, the CDR3 is TGTGCCTGGAAACCGGGGGCCGGCACTGAAGCTTTCTTT. The chain joins TRBV30 to TRBJ1-1; tentative D call: TRBD1 (6 bases). Between the trimmed V and J ends, which lost 4 bases and 4 bases, there was a span of 13 bases. Germline V gives CDR1 GTSNPN, CDR2 SVGIG (reference sequence). CDR3 length: 13 residues.

This rearrangement joins TRBV18 to TRBJ1-2; no firm D call. Germline CDR1 and CDR2: KGHSH and LQKENI. CDR3 length: 13 residues. V was cut by 5 bases and J by 4 bases, with 11 bases left in between. CDR3 in DNA: TGTGCCAGCTCAGGTGGCGGTGGCTATGGCTACACCTTC. This sequence encodes CASSGGGGYGYTF. The full variable domain, in which reference TRBV18 and TRBJ1-2 provide the parts outside the CDR3, is NAGVMQNPRHLVRRRGQEARLRCSPMKGHSHVYWYRQLPEEGLKFMVYLQKENIIDESGMPKERFSAEFPKEGPSILRIQQVVRGDSAAYFCASSGGGGYGYTFGSGTRLTVV.

This clonotype was counted only a few times. This rearrangement joins TRBV4-1 to TRBJ2-1; no firm D call. V lost 1 base to trimming and J lost 9 bases, with 10 bases between them. Germline CDR1 is MGHRA and CDR2 is YSYEKL. This CDR3 region has 13 residues. The CDR3, as DNA: TGCGCCAGCAGCCAAGCAGCGAAGGGTGAGCAGTTCTTC. This encodes CASSQAAKGEQFF.

The V gene is TRBV6-2 or TRBV6-3, the J gene TRBJ1-1; D not certain. This CDR3 is 15 amino acids long. From germline, CDR1 is MNHEY and CDR2 SVGEGT. V was pared by 2 bases and J by 4 bases, with 14 bases between. The CDR3 DNA is TGTGCCAGCAGTTACGAGCAGCCCGTGGGCACTGAAGCTTTCTTT. It is translated as CASSYEQPVGTEAFF.

This clonotype turned up a few times. V gene TRBV4-3 combines with J gene TRBJ2-5; D possibly corresponds to TRBD1 (7 bases). The germline V gene has CDR1 LGHNA and CDR2 YSLEER. The CDR3 contains 14 residues. The V end was cut by 4 bases, the J end by 9 bases, with 18 bases between. This chain's CDR3 is CASSLGQQGRPQYF. The CDR3 nucleotides are TGCGCCAGCAGCCTGGGACAACAGGGGAGGCCCCAGTACTTC.

This chain uses TRBV7-9 with TRBJ2-7; D remains unclear. Trimming pared 5 bases from V and 0 bases from J, leaving 17 bases between. The CDR3 extends over 16 amino acids. The germline V gene has CDR1 SEHNR and CDR2 FQNEAQ (reference sequence). The CDR3: CASSPTETWSSYEQYF. CDR3 DNA sequence: TGTGCCAGCAGCCCGACGGAGACGTGGAGCTCCTACGAGCAGTACTTC.

The chain has TRBV19 and TRBJ2-7, with TRBD1 identical over 7 bases. The CDR3 is 13 amino acids. The germline gives CDR1 LNHDA, CDR2 SQIVND (reference sequence). J lost 3 bases, V lost 5 bases, and 4 bases had no gene match. The CDR3 DNA reads TGTGCCAGTAGTCCGGGACAGAACTACGAGCAGTACTTC. Protein: CASSPGQNYEQYF.

This rearrangement joins TRBV7-2 to TRBJ2-3, with D hard to call. This CDR3 contains 15 residues. Per germline, CDR1 SGHTA and CDR2 FQGNSA. Trimming removed 2 bases from V and 2 bases from J, with 11 bases in between. CDR3 residues: CASSLRIVDTDTQYF. The CDR3 DNA follows: TGTGCCAGCAGCTTAAGGATCGTGGACACAGATACGCAGTATTTT.

The chain joins TRBV12-3 or TRBV12-4 to TRBJ1-1, with D possibly matching TRBD1 (5 bases). The CDR3 extends over 13 amino acids. The V and J ends lost 6 bases and 6 bases respectively, with 14 bases between them. For the CDR3, the DNA is TGTGCCAGCAGCCTGGCCACGGGGGCTGAAGCTTTCTTT. Translating gives CASSLATGAEAFF.

The V and J genes are TRBV6-2 or TRBV6-3 and TRBJ1-1; D is unresolved. There are 12 residues in the CDR3. Germline-derived CDR1 and CDR2 are MNHEY and SVGEGT. Trimming took 4 bases from V and 6 from J, leaving 9 bases between them. The CDR3, as DNA: TGTGCCAGCAGTTTCAGTACGTCTGAAGCTTTCTTT. Translating gives CASSFSTSEAFF.

The table lists this clonotype with a few counts. The J gene is TRBJ1-2, the V gene TRBV18; the D gene is possibly TRBD1 (6 bases). The length of the CDR3 is 14 residues. With 2 bases removed from V and 6 bases from J, the gap between germline ends came to 13 bases. Germline CDR1 and CDR2: KGHSH and LQKENI. CDR3 DNA: TGTGCCAGCTCACCAGTGACAGGTCAAGATGGCTACACCTTC. This translates into CASSPVTGQDGYTF.

Many counts were recorded for this clonotype. V usage is TRBV7-2 and J usage is TRBJ2-7, with 8 bases that match TRBD1. Losses at the gene ends were 6 bases for V and 7 bases for J; bases not matched to a gene: 11. Germline lookup yields CDR1 SGHTA and CDR2 FQGNSA. The length of the CDR3 is 14 residues. The CDR3 spells CASRIQGGVGEQYF. The CDR3 DNA follows: TGTGCCAGCAGGATACAGGGGGGTGTCGGAGAGCAGTACTTC. Full variable domain (remainder filled in from reference TRBV7-2 and TRBJ2-7): GAGVSQSPSNKVTEKGKDVELRCDPISGHTALYWYRQSLGQGLEFLIYFQGNSAPDKSGLPSDRFSAERTGGSVSTLTIQRTQQEDSAVYLCASRIQGGVGEQYFGPGTRLTVT.

This clonotype was recorded a few times. The chain combines TRBV28 with TRBJ2-5; the match to TRBD2 covers 14 bases. The CDR3 sequence is 16 residues long. Trimming cost V 1 base and J 3 bases; bases outside gene matches: 1. Germline assignment: CDR1 MDHEN and CDR2 SYDVKM. The CDR3 region is CASSLLGLAGEETQYF. DNA for the CDR3: TGTGCCAGCAGTTTATTGGGACTAGCGGGAGAAGAGACCCAGTACTTC.

This clonotype was recorded at least ten times. V is TRBV7-2 and J is TRBJ1-6; weak D call: TRBD1 (5 bases). Germline CDR1 is SGHTA and CDR2 is FQGNSA. Trimming shortened V by 1 base and J by 10 bases, and 14 bases separated the two germline ends. The CDR3 consists of 15 residues. The CDR3 spells CASSLGDRGGSPLHF. In DNA, the CDR3 is TGTGCCAGCAGCTTAGGGGACCGGGGAGGATCACCCCTCCACTTT.

J is TRBJ2-3 and V is TRBV7-8; TRBD1 aligns across 7 bases. Germline trimming cut 3 bases from V and 1 base from J; bases unmatched to any gene: 10. The germline CDR1 and CDR2 sequences are SGHVS and FQNEAQ. The length of the CDR3 is 17 residues. The CDR3 coding sequence is TGTGCCAGCAGCTTTTCCAAGGGGGCTGGGGGCACAGATACGCAGTATTTT. This codes for CASSFSKGAGGTDTQYF.

Ten or more counts support this clonotype. The chain recombines TRBV7-2 with TRBJ2-2; 9 bases agree with TRBD2. This CDR3 spans 16 amino acids. Germline V CDR1 and CDR2: SGHTA, FQGNSA. With 2 bases clipped from V and 1 base from J, the junction kept 2 bases outside the gene matches. The CDR3 here is CASSLRLAVNTGELFF. The CDR3 nucleotides read TGTGCCAGCAGCTTACGACTAGCGGTGAACACCGGGGAGCTGTTTTTT.

The sample holds many counts of this clonotype. This sequence joins TRBV12-3 or TRBV12-4 and TRBJ2-1, with no clear D. Deletions cut 5 bases from V and 8 bases from J, with 19 bases between. The CDR3 has 15 residues. In DNA form, the CDR3 reads TGTGCCAGCAGTAAATACCAGGTGGTAGCCGATGAGCAGTTCTTC. Its protein product is CASSKYQVVADEQFF.

The chain has TRBV4-3 and TRBJ2-2; 9 nucleotides agree with TRBD2. CDR1 LGHNA and CDR2 YSLEER come from the germline V gene. The CDR3 length is 20 residues. Trimming at V came to 2 bases and at J to 4 bases, leaving 17 bases not matched to a gene. CDR3 residues: CASSQLTARGLAGPTGELFF. As DNA, the CDR3 is TGCGCCAGCAGCCAACTCACGGCGCGGGGTCTAGCGGGACCCACCGGGGAGCTGTTTTTT.